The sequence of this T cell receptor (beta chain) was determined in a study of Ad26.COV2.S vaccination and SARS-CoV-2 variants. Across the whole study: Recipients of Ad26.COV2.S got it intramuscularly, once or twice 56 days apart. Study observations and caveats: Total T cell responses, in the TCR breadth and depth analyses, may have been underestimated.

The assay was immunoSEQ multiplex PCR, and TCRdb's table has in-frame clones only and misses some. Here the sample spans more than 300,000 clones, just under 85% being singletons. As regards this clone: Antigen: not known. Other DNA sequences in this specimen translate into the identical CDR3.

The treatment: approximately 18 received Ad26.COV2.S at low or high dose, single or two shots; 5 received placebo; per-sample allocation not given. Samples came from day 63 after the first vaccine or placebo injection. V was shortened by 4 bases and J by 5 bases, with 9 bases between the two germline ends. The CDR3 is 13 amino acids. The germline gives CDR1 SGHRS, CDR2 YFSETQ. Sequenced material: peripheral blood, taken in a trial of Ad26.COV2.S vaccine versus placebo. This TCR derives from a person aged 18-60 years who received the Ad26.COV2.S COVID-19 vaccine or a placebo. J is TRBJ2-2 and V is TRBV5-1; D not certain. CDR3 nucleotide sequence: TGCGCCAGCAGCCTCCTGGGAACCGGGGAGCTGTTTTTT. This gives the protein CASSLLGTGELFF.